These 31 T cell receptor beta chains originate from one sample sequenced in a study of a mutant IDH1 vaccine in newly diagnosed glioma. These receptors' targets are unknown. Method: immunoSEQ multiplex PCR; TCRdb's copy keeps in-frame clones and lacks some. The sample lists 55,000 to 65,000 clones, roughly 80% occurring once. Time point here: week 47, end of study. Topical imiquimod accompanied each vaccine dose, which consisted of 300 ug of mutant IDH1 20-mer peptide. The sequencing used PBMCs, collected from a glioma patient whose treatment included an IDH1 peptide vaccine. The receptors were gathered from a middle-aged man with glioma.

This chain connects TRBV7-9 to TRBJ1-3; 7 bases align to TRBD1. CDR1 is SEHNR, CDR2 FQNEAQ, per germline (reference sequence). The CDR3 contains 13 residues. The ends lost 3 bases at V and 8 bases at J; junction bases unmatched: 4. The CDR3 DNA follows: TGTGCCAGCAGCTTGACAGGGTCATACACCATATATTTT. Protein: CASSLTGSYTIYF.

The rearrangement links TRBV29-1 to TRBJ2-3; weak D call: TRBD2 (5 bases). The germline V gene has CDR1 SQVTM and CDR2 ANQGSEA. With 3 bases removed from V and 4 bases from J, the gap between germline ends came to 17 bases. The CDR3 spans 15 residues. CDR3 amino acids: CSVEINSGGADTQYF. CDR3 bases: TGCAGCGTTGAGATAAACAGCGGTGGGGCAGATACGCAGTATTTT.

The sample holds a few counts of this clone. The chain combines TRBV7-9 with TRBJ1-1, with TRBD1 matching over 8 bases. V shed 5 bases, J shed 5 bases, and the junction held 7 bases outside the gene matches. The CDR3 loop spans 14 amino acids. The germline CDR1 and CDR2 sequences are SEHNR and FQNEAQ (reference sequence). The CDR3 sequence: CASSPLRDRTEAFF. DNA of the CDR3: TGTGCCAGCAGCCCCCTCCGGGACAGGACTGAAGCTTTCTTT.

The J gene is TRBJ2-7, the V gene TRBV10-1; 7 bases are shared with TRBD2. Germline lookup yields CDR1 WNHNN and CDR2 SYGVQD (reference sequence). The CDR3 length is 14 residues. V shed 3 bases and J 5 bases; nucleotides not matched to a gene: 7. The CDR3 DNA is TGCGCCAGCAGTGATTCCGGGGGGAGGAACGAGCAGTACTTC. Translation gives CASSDSGGRNEQYF.

V gene TRBV6-4 combines with J gene TRBJ2-6; D not certain. The ends were cut back, 3 bases at V and 3 bases at J, with 9 bases in the middle. CDR1 and CDR2 (germline): MRHNA, SNTAGT. The CDR3 contains 15 residues. The CDR3: CASSEGFGGANVLTF. DNA of the CDR3: TGTGCCAGCAGTGAAGGGTTTGGTGGGGCCAACGTCCTGACTTTC.

The chain joins TRBV4-3 to TRBJ2-5, with 7 bases aligning to TRBD2. Germline-derived CDR1 and CDR2 are LGHNA and YSLEER. Losses at the gene ends were 6 bases for V and 5 bases for J; bases not matched to a gene: 12. This CDR3 is 15 amino acids long. The CDR3 coding sequence is TGCGCCAGCAGTTTGACTGGGGGGGTCACGGAGACCCAGTACTTC. Translating gives CASSLTGGVTETQYF.

The chain links TRBV6-1 to TRBJ1-5; no clear D. The ends were cut back, 1 base at V and 7 bases at J, with 8 bases in the middle. Germline CDR1 is MNHNS and CDR2 is SASEGT. The CDR3 spans 13 residues. CDR3 sequence: CASSEVGRQPQHF. CDR3 nucleotides: TGTGCCAGCAGTGAAGTAGGGAGGCAGCCCCAGCATTTT.

This clone was detected once. The rearrangement uses TRBV5-1 and TRBJ2-7; unclear D gene. Germline CDR1 and CDR2: SGHRS and YFSETQ. The CDR3 is 14 amino acids. Trimming shortened V by 4 bases and J by 2 bases, and 13 bases separated the two germline ends. CDR3 loop: CASSPGVQTYEQYF. The CDR3 DNA is TGCGCCAGCAGCCCCGGAGTCCAGACCTACGAGCAGTACTTC.

This chain connects TRBV7-9 to TRBJ2-7, with D uncertain. CDR3 length equals 13 residues. Germline CDR1 SEHNR, CDR2 FQNEAQ (reference sequence). The ends were cut back, 0 bases at V and 4 bases at J, with 7 bases in the middle. CDR3 bases: TGTGCCAGCAGCTTAGCTGGGGTTTACGAGCAGTACTTC. Translation: CASSLAGVYEQYF.

On this clone itself: A much larger clone sits a single nucleotide away, making a read error possible. Other nucleotide sequences from this sample produce the same CDR3. J is TRBJ1-3 and V is TRBV20-1, with D unresolved. Germline CDR1 is DFQATT and CDR2 is SNEGSKA (reference sequence). This CDR3 has 11 amino acids. V was clipped by 5 bases and J by 0 bases, with 2 bases between them. The CDR3 DNA reads TGCAGTGCTCTCTCTGGAAACACCATATATTTT. This codes for CSALSGNTIYF.

V usage is TRBV6-5 and J usage is TRBJ2-1; D not certain. The germline V and J ends were trimmed by 2 bases and 7 bases, with 6 bases remaining between them. The CDR3 contains 12 residues. Germline V gene sequence: CDR1 MNHEY, CDR2 SVGAGI. Written as DNA, the CDR3 is TGTGCCAGCAGTTACGGGTGGAATGAGCAGTTCTTC. Translating gives CASSYGWNEQFF.

The gene calls are TRBV7-6 and TRBJ2-1; D possibly corresponds to TRBD1 (6 bases). This CDR3 spans 15 amino acids. V shed 5 bases and J shed 4 bases, with 15 bases lying between them. From germline, CDR1 is SGHVS and CDR2 FNYEAQ. CDR3 sequence reads: CASSIRTETYNEQFF. The CDR3 coding sequence is TGTGCCAGCAGCATTCGGACAGAGACGTACAATGAGCAGTTCTTC.

The chain links TRBV9 to TRBJ1-6; D possibly corresponds to TRBD1 (5 bases). CDR3 length: 15 residues. V lost 3 bases and J 12 bases, leaving 19 bases between the germline ends. Germline CDR1 SGDLS, CDR2 YYNGEE. CDR3: CASSEGAFGSKPLHF. In nucleotides, the CDR3 is TGTGCCAGCAGCGAAGGGGCGTTTGGGAGTAAACCCCTCCACTTT.

The chain has TRBV7-8 and TRBJ2-5, with D possibly matching TRBD2 (5 bases). Per germline, CDR1 SGHVS and CDR2 FQNEAQ. Trimming stripped 7 bases from V and 5 bases from J, with 20 bases between. This CDR3 has 15 amino acids. The CDR3 nucleotides read TGTGCCAGCACCCTAGGCCATAGCCGGAGGGAGACCCAGTACTTC. The encoded protein is CASTLGHSRRETQYF.

The CDR3 is CASSLTTGGTDTQYF. The CDR3 DNA follows: TGTGCCAGCAGTCTCACGACAGGGGGGACAGATACGCAGTATTTT. This chain connects TRBV6-5 to TRBJ2-3, with 9 bases fitting TRBD1. V shed 5 bases and J 3 bases; nucleotides not matched to a gene: 6. Per germline, CDR1 MNHEY and CDR2 SVGAGI. CDR3 length: 15 residues.

This chain links TRBV7-3 with TRBJ1-1; 9 bases fit TRBD1. Germline V gene sequence: CDR1 SGHTA, CDR2 FQGTGA. The CDR3 has 14 amino acids. The trim removed 6 bases at V and 5 bases at J, leaving 7 bases unmatched. The CDR3 protein is CASSPQGAGTEAFF. The DNA for the CDR3 is TGTGCCAGCAGTCCACAGGGGGCTGGAACTGAAGCTTTCTTT.

This chain uses TRBV5-6 with TRBJ1-2; D is possibly TRBD1 (5 bases). CDR1 SGHDT and CDR2 YYEEEE come from the germline V gene. This CDR3 has 13 residues. Trimming took 1 base from V and 4 from J, leaving 8 bases between them. The CDR3 DNA reads TGTGCCAGCAGCTTGAGAACAGGCTATGGCTACACCTTC. Amino acids: CASSLRTGYGYTF.

The table lists this clone with a count of one. This chain uses TRBV27 with TRBJ1-2, with 7 bases identical to TRBD1. Germline V lookup: CDR1 MNHEY, CDR2 SMNVEV (reference sequence). Germline trimming cut 5 bases from V and 5 bases from J; bases unmatched to any gene: 11. This CDR3 contains 15 residues. The CDR3 DNA reads TGTGCCAGCAGTCCAACCGGGACAGAAGCGTATGGCTACACCTTC. It encodes CASSPTGTEAYGYTF.

The rearrangement uses TRBV6-5 and TRBJ2-7; D is possibly TRBD1 (6 bases). V was shortened by 0 bases and J by 7 bases, with 19 bases between the two germline ends. The CDR3 is made up of 16 amino acids. Germline V lookup: CDR1 MNHEY, CDR2 SVGAGI. CDR3 DNA sequence: TGTGCCAGCAGTTACTCGTTTACAGGGAGAGTTGGAGAGCAGTACTTC. Its protein is CASSYSFTGRVGEQYF.

This clone occurred many times. The chain joins TRBV27 to TRBJ2-1, with 12 bases identical to TRBD1. Germline CDR1 reads MNHEY; CDR2 reads SMNVEV (reference sequence). The J segment lost 9 bases and the V segment lost 10 bases, leaving 13 bases of the junction unmatched. The CDR3 covers 15 residues. The CDR3 sequence: CAIQDGTGGLGEQFF. In DNA form, the CDR3 reads TGTGCCATTCAAGATGGGACAGGGGGCCTAGGTGAGCAGTTCTTC.

This clone was seen a few times. The V and J genes are TRBV19 and TRBJ2-7; 7 bases are a match to TRBD2. Losses at the gene ends were 5 bases for V and 6 bases for J; bases not matched to a gene: 7. There are 13 residues in the CDR3. CDR1 is LNHDA, CDR2 SQIVND, per germline (reference sequence). The CDR3 coding sequence is TGTGCCAGTAGTCGGCTAGGGGAGGGCGAGCAGTACTTC. It specifies CASSRLGEGEQYF.

This chain connects TRBV13 to TRBJ2-7; 7 bases agree with TRBD2. The CDR3 extends over 15 amino acids. Germline assignment: CDR1 PRHDT and CDR2 FYEKMQ (reference sequence). J gave up 6 bases and V 4 bases, and 12 bases lay outside the gene matches. DNA for the CDR3: TGTGCCAGCAGCTCGTCTGGCGGGGGAGCCCTCGAGCAGTACTTC. Translation: CASSSSGGGALEQYF. The entire variable domain, with the rest obtained from reference TRBV13 and TRBJ2-7, is as follows: AAGVIQSPRHLIKEKRETATLKCYPIPRHDTVYWYQQGPGQDPQFLISFYEKMQSDKGSIPDRFSAQQFSDYHSELNMSSLELGDSALYFCASSSSGGGALEQYFGPGTRLTVT.

The gene calls are TRBV29-1 and TRBJ2-3; 9 bases agree with TRBD1. In germline, CDR1 is SQVTM, CDR2 ANQGSEA. CDR3 length: 17 amino acids. The J segment lost 3 bases and the V segment lost 2 bases, leaving 12 bases of the junction unmatched. The CDR3 nucleotides read TGCAGCGTTGAAACAGCCGGGACAGGGAAAAGGACAGATACGCAGTATTTT. Encoded protein: CSVETAGTGKRTDTQYF.

The gene calls are TRBV25-1 and TRBJ1-3; 7 nucleotides match TRBD1. CDR1 and CDR2 (germline): MGHDK, SYGVNS. The CDR3 loop spans 16 amino acids. V lost 4 bases and J lost 0; bases outside the gene matches: 6. CDR3 coding DNA: TGTGCCAGCAGTGGGCCTCGGGACAGCTCTGGAAACACCATATATTTT. This codes for CASSGPRDSSGNTIYF.

The chain couples TRBV6-5 to TRBJ1-3, with D perhaps TRBD1 (5 bases). Germline loops: CDR1 MNHEY, CDR2 SVGAGI. V was shortened by 4 bases and J by 0 bases, with 13 bases between the two germline ends. The CDR3 length is 16 residues. The CDR3: CASSSGTRYSGNTIYF. In DNA, the CDR3 is TGTGCCAGCAGTTCCGGGACGCGGTACTCTGGAAACACCATATATTTT.

This clone was observed a few times. The V and J genes are TRBV7-9 and TRBJ2-7; 9 nucleotides agree with TRBD1. The CDR3 covers 13 residues. The V segment lost 5 bases and the J segment 5 bases; nucleotides outside the gene matches: 4. Germline CDR1 is SEHNR and CDR2 is FQNEAQ (reference sequence). As DNA, the CDR3 is TGTGCCAGCAGCAGGACAGGGGAAGACGAGCAGTACTTC. The encoded protein is CASSRTGEDEQYF.

The chain carries TRBV30 and TRBJ2-3, with a tentative D call TRBD2 (6 bases). V lost 2 bases to trimming and J lost 3 bases, with 12 bases between them. The CDR3 runs to 14 residues. The germline gives CDR1 GTSNPN, CDR2 SVGIG (reference sequence). CDR3 loop: CAWSIRRGTDTQYF. For the CDR3, the DNA is TGTGCCTGGAGTATAAGGCGGGGAACAGATACGCAGTATTTT.

The chain uses TRBV30 and TRBJ2-6, with 7 bases identical to TRBD1. CDR1 GTSNPN and CDR2 SVGIG come from the germline V gene (reference sequence). The CDR3 runs 13 residues. J was trimmed by 8 bases and V by 0 bases; bases with no gene match: 1. CDR3: CAWSVQGSNVLTF. The CDR3 region has the DNA TGTGCCTGGAGTGTACAGGGGTCCAACGTCCTGACTTTC.

V gene TRBV6-1 combines with J gene TRBJ2-1; D is perhaps TRBD2 (6 bases). Germline V gene lookup returns CDR1 MNHNS and CDR2 SASEGT. This CDR3 is built from 15 residues. V dropped 5 bases and J dropped 4 bases, with 15 bases sitting between them. CDR3 DNA sequence: TGTGCCAGCAGTACCCGGGACTTCTCTTACAATGAGCAGTTCTTC. It encodes CASSTRDFSYNEQFF.

The chain carries TRBV2 and TRBJ1-2; no clear D gene. Germline assignment: CDR1 SNHLY and CDR2 FYNNEI. Trimming shortened V by 6 bases and J by 8 bases, and 16 bases separated the two germline ends. The CDR3 has 13 residues. The CDR3 sequence is CASRRRTSGGYTF. The DNA of the CDR3 is TGTGCCAGCAGACGAAGGACTAGCGGAGGCTACACCTTC.

In this sample, this clone turned up a few times. The chain is built from TRBV2 and TRBJ2-7; the D gene is possibly TRBD2 (6 bases). The V gene's germline CDR1 is SNHLY and CDR2 FYNNEI. CDR3 length: 13 residues. The V and J ends lost 2 bases and 5 bases respectively, with 10 bases between them. The CDR3: CASSELEGHEQYF. The CDR3, as DNA: TGTGCCAGCAGTGAATTGGAGGGACACGAGCAGTACTTC.